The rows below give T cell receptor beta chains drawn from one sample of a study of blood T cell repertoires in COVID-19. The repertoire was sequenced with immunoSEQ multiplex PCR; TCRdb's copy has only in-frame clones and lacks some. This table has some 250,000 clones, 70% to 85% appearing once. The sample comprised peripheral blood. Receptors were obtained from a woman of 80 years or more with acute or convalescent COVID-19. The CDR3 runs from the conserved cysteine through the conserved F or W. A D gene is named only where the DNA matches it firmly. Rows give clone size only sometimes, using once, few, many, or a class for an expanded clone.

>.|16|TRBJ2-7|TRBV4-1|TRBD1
TGCGCCAGCAGCCAAGTGGACAGGGGGGGATCCTACGAGCAGTACTTC
CASSQVDRGGSYEQYF
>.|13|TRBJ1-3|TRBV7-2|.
TGTGCCAGCACCAGCACAGCTGGAAACACCATATATTTT
CASTSTAGNTIYF
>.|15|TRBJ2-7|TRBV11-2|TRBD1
TGTGCCAGCAGCAATATCGGACAGGCTACCTACGAGCAGTACTTC
CASSNIGQATYEQYF
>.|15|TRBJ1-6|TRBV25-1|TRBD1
TGTGCCAGCAGTGAAACCACAGGGGATCTCTCACCCCTCCACTTT
CASSETTGDLSPLHF
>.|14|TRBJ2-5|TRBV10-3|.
TGTGCCATCAGTGAGTCCCTCGGGAGTGAGACCCAGTACTTC
CAISESLGSETQYF
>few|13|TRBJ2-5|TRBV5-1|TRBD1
TGCGCCAGCAGCTTCGACAGGGCAAAGACCCAGTACTTC
CASSFDRAKTQYF
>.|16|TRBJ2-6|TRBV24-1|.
TGTGCCACCAGTGATCGCACAGGATCGGGGGCCAACGTCCTGACTTTC
CATSDRTGSGANVLTF
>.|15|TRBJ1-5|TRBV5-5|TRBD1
TGTGCCAGCAGCTTGGGGGACAGGGGGGATTGGCCCCAGCATTTT
CASSLGDRGDWPQHF
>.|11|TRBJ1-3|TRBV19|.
TGTGCCAGTAGTAATCGAGACACCATATATTTT
CASSNRDTIYF
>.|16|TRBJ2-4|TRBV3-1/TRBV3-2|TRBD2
TGTGCCAGCAGCCTAGGGACTAGCGGAGCCAAAAACATTCAGTACTTC
CASSLGTSGAKNIQYF
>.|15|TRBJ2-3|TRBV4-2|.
TGTGCCAGCAATTCCGGGGGAACAGTCACAGATACGCAGTATTTT
CASNSGGTVTDTQYF
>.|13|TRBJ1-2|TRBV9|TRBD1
TGTGCCAGCAGCGTGACAGGGGGCATAGGCTACACCTTC
CASSVTGGIGYTF
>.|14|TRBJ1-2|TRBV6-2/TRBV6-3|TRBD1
TGTGCCAGCATCCCGGGACAGGGGAACTATGGCTACACCTTC
CASIPGQGNYGYTF
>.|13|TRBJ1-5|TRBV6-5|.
TGTGCCAGCTCTGCCGGTAGCAATCAGCCCCAGCATTTT
CASSAGSNQPQHF
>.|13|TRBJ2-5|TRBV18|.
TGTGCCAGCTCTCCAGAGCCAAGCGGGACCCAGTACTTC
CASSPEPSGTQYF
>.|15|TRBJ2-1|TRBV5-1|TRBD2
TGCGCCAGCAGCTCTAGCGGGGGGTCCTACAATGAGCAGTTCTTC
CASSSSGGSYNEQFF
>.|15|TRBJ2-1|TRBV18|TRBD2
TGTGCCAGCTCAACGAGCGGGGGGGCCGGGAATGAGCAGTTCTTC
CASSTSGGAGNEQFF
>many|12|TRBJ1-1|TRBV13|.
TGTGCCAGCAGCCCGCTCGGCACTGAAGCTTTCTTT
CASSPLGTEAFF
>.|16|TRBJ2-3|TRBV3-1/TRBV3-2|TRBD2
TGTGCCAGCAGCCAAGATCCGGGGGGGTTCACAGATACGCAGTATTTT
CASSQDPGGFTDTQYF
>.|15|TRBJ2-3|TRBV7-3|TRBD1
TGTGCCAGCAGCCCAACGACAGGGGTCACAGATACGCAGTATTTT
CASSPTTGVTDTQYF
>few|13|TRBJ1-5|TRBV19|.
TGTGCCAGTAGTCCCGGAGGGTTTCAGCCCCAGCATTTT
CASSPGGFQPQHF
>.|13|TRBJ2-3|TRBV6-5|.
TGTGCCAGCAAGAGACTAAACACAGATACGCAGTATTTT
CASKRLNTDTQYF
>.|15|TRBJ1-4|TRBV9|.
TGTGCCAGCAGCGTATCCCAGACAACTAATGAAAAACTGTTTTTT
CASSVSQTTNEKLFF
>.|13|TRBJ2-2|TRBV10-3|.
TGTGCCATCGAGGGACAAAACACCGGGGAGCTGTTTTTT
CAIEGQNTGELFF
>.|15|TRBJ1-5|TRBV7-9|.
TGTGCCAGCAGCTACGATTCCGGGGGCAATCAGCCCCAGCATTTT
CASSYDSGGNQPQHF
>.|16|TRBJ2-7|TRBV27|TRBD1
TGTGCCAGCAGTTCTAACAGGGGACGAGGAACCTACGAGCAGTACTTC
CASSSNRGRGTYEQYF
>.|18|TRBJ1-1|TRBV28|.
TGTGCCAGCAGCCATAGACCCAGGAGGCCAAAACTAAACACTGAAGCTTTCTTT
CASSHRPRRPKLNTEAFF
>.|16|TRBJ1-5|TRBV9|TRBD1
TGTGCCAGCAGCGCCTCCGGGACAGGAGGTCGTCAGCCCCAGCATTTT
CASSASGTGGRQPQHF
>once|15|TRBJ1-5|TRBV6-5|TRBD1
TGTGCCAGCAGATGGGGACAGACGAAGAATCAGCCCCAGCATTTT
CASRWGQTKNQPQHF
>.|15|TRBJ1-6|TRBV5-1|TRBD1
TGCGCCAGCAGCTTGGGAGGGACAGACAATTCACCCCTCCACTTT
CASSLGGTDNSPLHF
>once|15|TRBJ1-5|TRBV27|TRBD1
TGTGCCAGCAGTCCGCGGGCAGGGGGAATCCAGCCCCAGCATTTT
CASSPRAGGIQPQHF
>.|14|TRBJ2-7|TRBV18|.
TGTGCCAGCTCACCTATTATGAGCTCCTACGAGCAGTACTTC
CASSPIMSSYEQYF
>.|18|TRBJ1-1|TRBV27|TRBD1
TGTGCCAGCACCAGAGGAGGGACAGGGGGCTCGCTGAACACTGAAGCTTTCTTT
CASTRGGTGGSLNTEAFF
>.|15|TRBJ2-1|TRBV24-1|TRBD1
TGTGCCACCGGACGGACAGGACGGTCCTACAATGAGCAGTTCTTC
CATGRTGRSYNEQFF
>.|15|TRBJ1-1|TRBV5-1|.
TGCGCCAGCAGTTCTCCACAGGATTTGAACACTGAAGCTTTCTTT
CASSSPQDLNTEAFF
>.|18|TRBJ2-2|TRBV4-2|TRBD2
TGTGCCAGCAGCCAAGAGGGAAGCGGGGGGGTAAATACCGGGGAGCTGTTTTTT
CASSQEGSGGVNTGELFF
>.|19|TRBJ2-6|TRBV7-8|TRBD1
TGTGCCAGCAGCTTAGGCTGGACAGGGGGGAGCTCTGGGGCCAACGTCCTGACTTTC
CASSLGWTGGSSGANVLTF
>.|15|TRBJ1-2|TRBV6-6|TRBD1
TGTGCCAGCAGTTACGGGACAGGGGCCAACTATGGCTACACCTTC
CASSYGTGANYGYTF
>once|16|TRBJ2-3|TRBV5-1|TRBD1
TGCGCCAGCAGCTACGGGACAGGGGTTGGCACAGATACGCAGTATTTT
CASSYGTGVGTDTQYF
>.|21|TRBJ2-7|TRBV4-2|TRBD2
TGTGCCAGCAGCCAAGAAAGGCTAGCGGGGTCCTTACGGAAGCCCTTTGGCGAGCAGTACTTC
CASSQERLAGSLRKPFGEQYF
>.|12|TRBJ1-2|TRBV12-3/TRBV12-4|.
TGTGCCAGCAGCCGTACTTCTCATGGCTACACCTTC
CASSRTSHGYTF
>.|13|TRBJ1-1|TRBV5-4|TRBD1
TGTGCCAGCAGCTTAGGGGGCGCTAATAGGGCTTTCTTT
CASSLGGANRAFF
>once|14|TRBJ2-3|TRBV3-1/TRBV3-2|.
TGTGCCAGCAGCCAAGGGACCGGGGCAGATACGCAGTATTTT
CASSQGTGADTQYF
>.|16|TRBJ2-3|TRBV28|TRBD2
TGTGCCAGCAGTATTGGACTAGCCACTATATGGGATACGCAGTATTTT
CASSIGLATIWDTQYF
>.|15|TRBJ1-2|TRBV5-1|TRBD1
TGCGCCAGCAGCTTGGCCAGGGACAGAAGTACGGGCTACACCTTC
CASSLARDRSTGYTF
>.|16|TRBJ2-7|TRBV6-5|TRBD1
TGTGCCAGCAGTTACTCGCCGGGACAGGGGACCTACGAGCAGTACTTC
CASSYSPGQGTYEQYF
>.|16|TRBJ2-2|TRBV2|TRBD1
TGTGCCAGCAGTGCCCTCACAGGGGCGAACACCGGGGAGCTGTTTTTT
CASSALTGANTGELFF
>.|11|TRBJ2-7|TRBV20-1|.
TGCAGTGCTAGAAGGGACACCGAGCAGTACTTC
CSARRDTEQYF
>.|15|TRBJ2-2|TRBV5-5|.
TGTGCCAGCAGCTTGGTTGCGGGGCCCACCGGGGAGCTGTTTTTT
CASSLVAGPTGELFF
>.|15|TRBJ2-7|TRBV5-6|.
TGTGCCAGCACCCTTGTAGGGACATCATCCTACGAGCAGTACTTC
CASTLVGTSSYEQYF
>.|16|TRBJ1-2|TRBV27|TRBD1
TGTGCCAGCAGTTTATTAGCGGGACAGGGGACTGTTGGCTACACCTTC
CASSLLAGQGTVGYTF
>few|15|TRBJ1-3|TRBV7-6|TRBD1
TGTGCCAGCAGCTTAAGGGACAGCTCTGGAAACACCATATATTTT
CASSLRDSSGNTIYF
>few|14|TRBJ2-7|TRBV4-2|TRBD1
TGTGCCAGCAGCCCTCCTACAGGGGGCAACGAGCAGTACTTC
CASSPPTGGNEQYF
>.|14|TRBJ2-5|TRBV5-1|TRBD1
TGCGCCAGCAGCAGGGACAGGGGGCAGGGGACCCAGTACTTC
CASSRDRGQGTQYF
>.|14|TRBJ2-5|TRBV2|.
TGTGCCAGCAGTGTAGGGGGTAGCTCCGAGACCCAGTACTTC
CASSVGGSSETQYF